What follows are 32 T cell receptor beta chains derived from one specimen sequenced in a study of shared clonotypes between healthy human individuals. Some clones are missing from TCRdb's copy, which holds only in-frame ones; the method was immunoSEQ multiplex PCR. The sample lists 800,000 or so clones, 95% to 97% seen once, with 0.2% to 0.25% in the top ten. CD45RO-negative CD8 cells positively selected for CCR7 made up the naive population, which excluded terminally differentiated effector memory CD45RA+ cells. Sample: naive CD8+ T cells sorted from blood. Every receptor here comes from a man aged 25-45 years in good health.

This chain uses TRBV7-3 with TRBJ2-3, with D unclear. The CDR3 runs 19 residues. Germline V gene sequence: CDR1 SGHTA, CDR2 FQGTGA. Trimming shortened V by 5 bases and J by 1 base, and 25 bases separated the two germline ends. This CDR3 reads CASSLLPSSDPTGTDTQYF. The CDR3 DNA reads as TGTGCCAGCAGCCTACTACCATCCTCGGACCCAACTGGCACAGATACGCAGTATTTT.

This clone was counted once. The rearrangement uses TRBV28 and TRBJ2-7; 9 bases are a match to TRBD1. Germline V gives CDR1 MDHEN, CDR2 SYDVKM. The CDR3 runs 15 residues. Germline trimming cut 3 bases from V and 1 base from J; bases unmatched to any gene: 4. The DNA of the CDR3 is TGTGCCAGCAGTTTTTTGGGGACAGGGTCCTACGAGCAGTACTTC. It translates to CASSFLGTGSYEQYF.

This clone was seen a few times. This chain links TRBV27 with TRBJ1-2, with TRBD1 matching over 7 bases. Germline values: CDR1 MNHEY, CDR2 SMNVEV (reference sequence). J gave up 8 bases and V 2 bases, and 8 bases lay outside the gene matches. The CDR3 is made up of 14 amino acids. The CDR3 sequence: CASSLGQGVRGYTF. The CDR3, as DNA: TGTGCCAGCAGTTTAGGGCAGGGGGTGCGGGGCTACACCTTC.

Note on this clone: The sample holds other DNA sequences that translate to the same CDR3. This chain joins TRBV5-5 and TRBJ2-3, with TRBD1 as a possible D gene (5 bases). Trimming cost V 2 bases and J 0 bases, with 7 bases left between them. CDR3 length: 14 residues. Germline CDR1 and CDR2: SGHKS and YYEKEE (reference sequence). CDR3 nucleotide sequence: TGTGCCAGCAGCTTAGACAGAAGCACAGATACGCAGTATTTT. Amino acids: CASSLDRSTDTQYF.

The chain carries TRBV5-1 and TRBJ1-2, with D perhaps matching TRBD1 (6 bases). The V end lost 0 bases, the J end lost 8 bases, and 23 bases lay between the germline ends. Per the germline V gene, CDR1 is SGHRS and CDR2 is YFSETQ. The length of the CDR3 is 17 residues. The CDR3 bases are TGCGCCAGCAGCTTGGACGGGGGGCCCCTCACTGTGGGAGGCTACACCTTC. It translates to CASSLDGGPLTVGGYTF.

The sample holds one count of this clone. The chain carries TRBV9 and TRBJ1-5; 7 positions match TRBD1. This CDR3 comprises 15 residues. Unmatched junction bases numbered 5, after V lost 2 bases and J lost 3 bases. CDR1 SGDLS and CDR2 YYNGEE come from the germline V gene. DNA for the CDR3: TGTGCCAGCAGCGTCAGGGGGGCCCCCAATCAGCCCCAGCATTTT. Translating gives CASSVRGAPNQPQHF. The entire variable domain, with the rest obtained from reference TRBV9 and TRBJ1-5, is as follows: DSGVTQTPKHLITATGQRVTLRCSPRSGDLSVYWYQQSLDQGLQFLIQYYNGEERAKGNILERFSAQQFPDLHSELNLSSLELGDSALYFCASSVRGAPNQPQHFGDGTRLSIL.

This chain links TRBV4-1 with TRBJ2-7; 9 bases are a match to TRBD2. This CDR3 comprises 15 residues. V lost 0 bases and J lost 6; bases outside the gene matches: 6. CDR1 MGHRA and CDR2 YSYEKL come from the germline V gene. CDR3: CASSQEGLATAEQYF. In nucleotides, the CDR3 is TGCGCCAGCAGCCAAGAAGGACTAGCGACCGCCGAGCAGTACTTC.

V gene TRBV14 combines with J gene TRBJ2-7; D uncertain. Trimming cost V 0 bases and J 0 bases, with 9 bases left between them. CDR3 length: 15 amino acids. The V gene's germline CDR1 is SGHDN and CDR2 FVKESK. The CDR3 here is CASSQDAVVSYEQYF. The DNA for the CDR3 is TGTGCCAGCAGCCAAGATGCAGTAGTCTCCTACGAGCAGTACTTC.

The rearrangement joins TRBV10-1 to TRBJ2-7; D not certain. The CDR3 runs to 13 residues. CDR1 is WNHNN, CDR2 SYGVQD, per germline (reference sequence). The V end lost 5 bases, the J end lost 2 bases, and 10 bases lay between the germline ends. CDR3 region: CASSQGVPYEQYF. In DNA form, the CDR3 reads TGCGCCAGCAGTCAAGGAGTCCCCTACGAGCAGTACTTC.

In nucleotides, the CDR3 is TGTGCCAGCAGCTTAGAGGCTAGTGGAGGTTCCTACAATGAGCAGTTCTTC. Translated, it gives CASSLEASGGSYNEQFF. V and J are TRBV7-9 and TRBJ2-1; D perhaps matches TRBD2 (5 bases). V was shortened by 1 base and J by 1 base, with 14 bases between the two germline ends. CDR1 SEHNR and CDR2 FQNEAQ come from the germline V gene (reference sequence). This CDR3 region has 17 residues.

This clone was recorded only once. The chain couples TRBV11-2 to TRBJ2-3, with 7 bases aligning to TRBD2. The CDR3 has 16 amino acids. Germline loops: CDR1 SGHAT, CDR2 FQNNGV. The V segment lost 5 bases and the J segment 2 bases; nucleotides outside the gene matches: 10. The CDR3 protein is CASSPGEGFYTDTQYF. CDR3 DNA sequence: TGTGCCAGCAGCCCGGGGGAGGGTTTTTACACAGATACGCAGTATTTT.

A word on this clone: The sample carries other DNA sequences with the same CDR3. The gene calls are TRBV27 and TRBJ2-7, with 7 bases matching TRBD1. V lost 6 bases to trimming and J lost 2 bases; unmatched junction nucleotides: 4. CDR3 size: 13 residues. CDR1 is MNHEY and CDR2 is SMNVEV in the germline V gene (reference sequence). CDR3 DNA sequence: TGTGCCAGCAGCCTAGGGACAGCCTACGAGCAGTACTTC. Translating gives CASSLGTAYEQYF.

The chain carries TRBV15 and TRBJ1-2, with D possibly being TRBD1 (5 bases). The CDR3 consists of 14 residues. Germline CDR1 is LNHNV and CDR2 is YYDKDF (reference sequence). Trimming stripped 0 bases from V and 4 bases from J, with 9 bases between. The DNA for the CDR3 is TGTGCCACCAGCAGAGACGGTGACAGCTATGGCTACACCTTC. As protein: CATSRDGDSYGYTF. The whole variable domain, remainder taken from reference TRBV15 and TRBJ1-2, is DAMVIQNPRYQVTQFGKPVTLSCSQTLNHNVMYWYQQKSSQAPKLLFHYYDKDFNNEADTPDNFQSRRPNTSFCFLDIRSPGLGDTAMYLCATSRDGDSYGYTFGSGTRLTVV.

The chain has TRBV7-2 and TRBJ2-7; 9 bases line up with TRBD1. Germline V lookup: CDR1 SGHTA, CDR2 FQGNSA. V trimming: 0 bases; J trimming: 1 base; junction bases outside the gene matches: 4. The CDR3 spans 16 residues. The CDR3 region is CASSLAGTGMSYEQYF. CDR3 nucleotides: TGTGCCAGCAGCTTAGCGGGGACAGGGATGTCCTACGAGCAGTACTTC.

The V gene is TRBV19, the J gene TRBJ1-5; no reliable D call. This CDR3 has 15 residues. Trimming shortened V by 1 base and J by 0 bases, and 7 bases separated the two germline ends. Germline assignment: CDR1 LNHDA and CDR2 SQIVND (reference sequence). This CDR3 is CASSIVLGSNQPQHF. CDR3 bases: TGTGCCAGTAGTATAGTGTTGGGTAGCAATCAGCCCCAGCATTTT.

This chain uses TRBV28 with TRBJ2-5; D may be TRBD2 (6 bases). Looked up from germline, CDR1 is MDHEN and CDR2 is SYDVKM. The CDR3 extends over 15 amino acids. Trimming took 2 bases from V and 1 from J, leaving 11 bases between them. This CDR3 reads CASSLPREIQETQYF. CDR3 nucleotides: TGTGCCAGCAGTTTACCCCGGGAGATCCAAGAGACCCAGTACTTC.

This clone was seen once. The gene calls are TRBV6-6 and TRBJ2-7; D is undetermined. Trimming took off 7 bases at V and 2 bases at J, with 9 bases between the two ends. This CDR3 has 12 residues. Germline CDR1 is MNHNY and CDR2 is SVGAGI (reference sequence). CDR3 residues: CASTPNPYEQYF. CDR3 nucleotides: TGTGCCAGCACCCCGAACCCCTACGAGCAGTACTTC.

V gene TRBV7-9 combines with J gene TRBJ2-3, with D possibly matching TRBD2 (6 bases). This CDR3 has 15 residues. Trimming left V 5 bases short and J 0 bases short, with 12 bases between. Germline V gene lookup returns CDR1 SEHNR and CDR2 FQNEAQ (reference sequence). In DNA form, the CDR3 reads TGTGCCAGCAGCCCTACTAGCACTAGCACAGATACGCAGTATTTT. Amino acid sequence: CASSPTSTSTDTQYF. The whole variable domain, filled in from reference TRBV7-9 and TRBJ2-3, reads DTGVSQNPRHKITKRGQNVTFRCDPISEHNRLYWYRQTLGQGPEFLTYFQNEAQLEKSRLLSDRFSAERPKGSFSTLEIQRTEQGDSAMYLCASSPTSTSTDTQYFGPGTRLTVL.

In this sample, this clone turned up once. One end of the junction is discordant with germline, which a read error may explain. The chain employs TRBV6-6 and TRBJ2-1; D is unclear. There are 14 residues in the CDR3. Germline CDR1 and CDR2: MNHNY and SVGAGI (reference sequence). The DNA of the CDR3 is TGTGCCAGCAGTGACTCTAGCTCCTACAATGAGCAGTTCTTC. Translation: CASSDSSSYNEQFF.

The V gene is TRBV9, the J gene TRBJ2-1; no firm D call. Germline values: CDR1 SGDLS, CDR2 YYNGEE. The CDR3 sequence is 12 residues long. V shed 4 bases and J shed 4 bases, with 6 bases lying between them. The CDR3 sequence is CASSTNYNEQFF. Written as DNA, the CDR3 is TGTGCCAGCAGCACCAATTACAATGAGCAGTTCTTC.

This chain uses TRBV7-9 with TRBJ2-4; maybe TRBD2 (5 bases). Germline V gene lookup returns CDR1 SEHNR and CDR2 FQNEAQ (reference sequence). The CDR3 contains 12 residues. V lost 5 bases, J lost 7 bases, and 9 bases lay in between. CDR3 coding DNA: TGTGCCAGCAGCCAAACGGGGAACATTCAGTACTTC. This codes for CASSQTGNIQYF.

CDR3 sequence reads: CASSGQATYEQYF. The DNA for the CDR3 is TGTGCCAGCAGTGGACAGGCCACCTACGAGCAGTACTTC. The V call is TRBV27, the J call TRBJ2-7; 7 bases match TRBD1. The CDR3 has 13 amino acids. Germline CDR1 MNHEY, CDR2 SMNVEV (reference sequence). With 5 bases clipped from V and 2 bases from J, the junction kept 3 bases outside the gene matches.

The chain has TRBV9 and TRBJ2-6, with D perhaps TRBD1 or TRBD2 (6 bases each). Germline V gene lookup returns CDR1 SGDLS and CDR2 YYNGEE. V was clipped by 0 bases and J by 7 bases, with 11 bases between them. CDR3 length: 15 residues. The CDR3: CASSVGGGPANVLTF. DNA for the CDR3: TGTGCCAGCAGCGTAGGTGGGGGGCCCGCCAACGTCCTGACTTTC. The variable domain in full, completed from reference TRBV9 and TRBJ2-6, reads DSGVTQTPKHLITATGQRVTLRCSPRSGDLSVYWYQQSLDQGLQFLIQYYNGEERAKGNILERFSAQQFPDLHSELNLSSLELGDSALYFCASSVGGGPANVLTFGAGSRLTVL.

This chain joins TRBV5-1 and TRBJ2-4; the D is unclear. The CDR3 extends over 14 amino acids. The germline gives CDR1 SGHRS, CDR2 YFSETQ. Trimming took 4 bases from V and 7 from J, leaving 15 bases between them. For the CDR3, the DNA is TGCGCCAGCAGCCCGGGCGACGGAACCAACATTCAGTACTTC. This translates into CASSPGDGTNIQYF.

This sequence joins TRBV28 and TRBJ2-7; D is ambiguous. The CDR3 runs to 16 residues. Deletions cut 6 bases from V and 0 bases from J, with 18 bases between. Germline values: CDR1 MDHEN, CDR2 SYDVKM. In DNA form, the CDR3 reads TGTGCCAGCAGCCCCCTCGACCAAGCGAGCTCCTACGAGCAGTACTTC. It yields the protein CASSPLDQASSYEQYF.

Comments on this clone: Different DNA sequences within this sample yield the same CDR3. The gene calls are TRBV9 and TRBJ2-2; 7 bases align to TRBD1. The CDR3 is 13 residues long. V lost 4 bases, J lost 4 bases, and 1 base stayed unmatched. Germline V CDR1 and CDR2: SGDLS, YYNGEE. CDR3 residues: CASSPGGTGELFF. The CDR3 nucleotides are TGTGCCAGCAGCCCAGGGGGCACCGGGGAGCTGTTTTTT.

The chain links TRBV13 to TRBJ2-2; tentative D call: TRBD2 (6 bases). The CDR3 loop spans 17 amino acids. Per germline, CDR1 PRHDT and CDR2 FYEKMQ (reference sequence). V was shortened by 3 bases and J by 2 bases, with 16 bases between the two germline ends. CDR3 in amino acids: CASSFLRLGENTGELFF. The CDR3 nucleotides read TGTGCCAGCAGCTTTCTTCGACTAGGGGAAAACACCGGGGAGCTGTTTTTT.

This clone has only one observation. This sequence joins TRBV19 and TRBJ2-7; D unclear. Germline V lookup: CDR1 LNHDA, CDR2 SQIVND (reference sequence). This CDR3 has 14 residues. V was trimmed by 3 bases and J by 0 bases, leaving 9 bases between them. The CDR3 region is CASSMAASSYEQYF. CDR3 nucleotides: TGTGCCAGTAGTATGGCAGCCTCCTCCTACGAGCAGTACTTC.

This chain joins TRBV10-3 and TRBJ2-1, with 12 bases aligning to TRBD2. Looked up from germline, CDR1 is ENHRY and CDR2 is SYGVKD. The CDR3 loop spans 15 amino acids. J lost 6 bases, V lost 6 bases, and 6 bases had no gene match. The CDR3 protein is CAISPTSGSTNEQFF. DNA of the CDR3: TGTGCCATCAGCCCGACTAGCGGGAGCACCAATGAGCAGTTCTTC.

The chain joins TRBV7-9 to TRBJ2-7; no reliable D call. CDR1 is SEHNR, CDR2 FQNEAQ, per germline (reference sequence). This CDR3 contains 14 residues. Trimming took off 3 bases at V and 0 bases at J, with 9 bases between the two ends. The CDR3 sequence is CASSFGESSYEQYF. CDR3 nucleotides: TGTGCCAGCAGCTTCGGCGAGAGCTCCTACGAGCAGTACTTC.

J is TRBJ2-1 and V is TRBV10-3; 9 positions agree with TRBD1. Germline V gene lookup returns CDR1 ENHRY and CDR2 SYGVKD. The CDR3 is made up of 17 amino acids. V shed 2 bases and J 2 bases; nucleotides not matched to a gene: 7. This CDR3 is CAISEPRTGEPYNEQFF. DNA for the CDR3: TGTGCCATCAGTGAGCCGAGGACAGGGGAGCCCTACAATGAGCAGTTCTTC.

V usage is TRBV6-6 and J usage is TRBJ1-4, with unresolved D. This CDR3 contains 12 residues. From germline, CDR1 is MNHNY and CDR2 SVGAGI (reference sequence). Between the trimmed V and J ends, which lost 6 bases and 8 bases, there was a span of 10 bases. The CDR3 loop is CASRNPREKLFF. CDR3 sequence (DNA): TGTGCCAGCAGGAACCCGAGGGAAAAACTGTTTTTT.